This T cell receptor (beta chain) was found in a study of neoadjuvant anti-PD-1 for oral cavity cancer. At the level of the study: Non-progressing patients received a fourth nivolumab dose near day 43, then surgery on days 50-56. Notes on the study in general: Only a few patients per response group were TCR-analyzed; validation needed.

Sequenced by immunoSEQ multiplex PCR; TCRdb stores in-frame clones only, minus some. The sample yields over 12,000 clones, about 70% seen once. Germline CDR1 and CDR2: SGDLS and YYNGEE. With 3 bases removed from V and 4 bases from J, the gap between germline ends came to 10 bases. There are 14 residues in the CDR3. Patients had newly diagnosed, untreated stage II-IVA oral cavity squamous cell carcinoma. About this clone: The antigen remains undetermined.

This chain joins TRBV9 and TRBJ1-4, with D possibly being TRBD1 (5 bases). The clonotype was recovered from a person between 40 and 79 years old with oral cavity squamous cell carcinoma. The sequences come from PBMCs, collected before nivolumab (anti-PD-1) treatment. CDR3 in DNA: TGTGCCAGCAGCGCGGGGACGGTTAATGAAAAACTGTTTTTT. As protein: CASSAGTVNEKLFF.